The 28 T cell receptor beta chains presented below share a single source sample, sequenced in a study of CXCR3-negative and CXCR3-positive naive CD8 T cells. TRB cDNA was prepared as libraries by UMI-labeled 5' RACE. TCRdb re-called the 5' RACE reads and catalogs CDR3 proteins one per entry, DNA excluded. This sample carries tens of thousands of distinct CDR3 sequences, with approximately 15% going to the ten biggest clones. The sample taken for sequencing was memory CD8+ T cells from blood. The receptors were gathered from a human donor in good health. Some clones in this sample may be carry-over from other donors' samples.

The chain employs TRBV18 and TRBJ1-2. The CDR3 consists of 17 residues. Germline V gene sequence: CDR1 KGHSH, CDR2 LQKENI. The CDR3 loop reads CASSPRDRDGTLYGYTF.

The CDR3 loop reads CASSLLMGQAYEQYF. V is TRBV27 and J is TRBJ2-7; the D call of TRBD1 rests on TCRdb alone, since no DNA is present to check it. The CDR3 runs to 15 residues. Germline lookup yields CDR1 MNHEY and CDR2 SMNVEV (reference sequence).

The rearrangement uses TRBV4-3 and TRBJ1-6; no DNA is available, so the TRBD1 call from TCRdb remains unchecked. The CDR3 runs to 15 residues. Germline V gene sequence: CDR1 LGHNA, CDR2 YSLEER. The CDR3 sequence is CASSQDRGPNSPLHF.

J is TRBJ1-1 and V is TRBV12-3 or TRBV12-4; the TCRdb call, TRBD1, lacks DNA for checking. This CDR3 region has 15 residues. The CDR3 here is CASSANPVPNTEAFF.

The rearrangement joins TRBV6-5 to TRBJ2-1; TCRdb calls TRBD2, which cannot be checked without DNA. The CDR3 is 18 amino acids. CDR1 MNHEY and CDR2 SVGAGI come from the germline V gene. The CDR3 region is CASSYSILAGGTDNEQFF.

The chain recombines TRBV28 with TRBJ2-2. CDR3 size: 15 residues. CDR1 is MDHEN and CDR2 is SYDVKM in the germline V gene. The chain's CDR3 is CASSRVFPNTGELFF. Complete variable domain (other parts from reference TRBV28 and TRBJ2-2): DVKVTQSSRYLVKRTGEKVFLECVQDMDHENMFWYRQDPGLGLRLIYFSYDVKMKEKGDIPEGYSVSREKKERFSLILESASTNQTSMYLCASSRVFPNTGELFFGEGSRLTVL.

This chain links TRBV6-6 with TRBJ1-1. There are 13 residues in the CDR3. Germline V gene data show CDR1 as MNHNY and CDR2 as SVGAGI (reference sequence). CDR3 region: CASSYSIASEAFF.

J is TRBJ2-5 and V is TRBV29-1. The CDR3 is made up of 12 amino acids. Germline assignment: CDR1 SQVTM and CDR2 ANQGSEA. CDR3 amino acids: CSVVRQQETQYF.

The chain has TRBV12-3 or TRBV12-4 and TRBJ2-7; the TCRdb D gene call, TRBD2, has no DNA to confirm it. The CDR3 length is 15 residues. The CDR3 protein is CASRGRDYHSYEQYF.

The V and J genes are TRBV4-1 and TRBJ2-3; TCRdb returns TRBD2, unconfirmable since there is no DNA. The CDR3 has 17 residues. Germline CDR1 reads MGHRA; CDR2 reads YSYEKL. The CDR3 region is CASSQVPGLAGADTQYF.

The chain links TRBV29-1 to TRBJ2-7; TCRdb outputs TRBD1, but without DNA this stays unchecked. The CDR3 loop spans 13 amino acids. Per germline, CDR1 SQVTM and CDR2 ANQGSEA. The CDR3 sequence is CSARGAGSYEQYF.

The V call is TRBV12-3 or TRBV12-4, the J call TRBJ2-7. CDR3 length: 15 residues. The CDR3 loop is CASSTRPQGSYEQYF.

The chain recombines TRBV4-2 with TRBJ2-1; TCRdb's assignment of TRBD1 cannot be checked, as there is no DNA. Germline V gives CDR1 LGHNA, CDR2 YNFKEQ. There are 16 residues in the CDR3. The CDR3 loop is CASSPGYRGGLNEQFF.

This rearrangement joins TRBV11-3 to TRBJ1-1; TCRdb proposes TRBD1, but this gene call is untestable without DNA. The CDR3 is made up of 13 amino acids. The germline CDR1 and CDR2 sequences are SGHNT and YENEEA. CDR3 region: CASSGRTGDEAFF.

The V and J genes are TRBV6-6 and TRBJ2-7. Germline lookup yields CDR1 MNHNY and CDR2 SVGAGI (reference sequence). CDR3 length: 14 amino acids. CDR3 residues: CASSYAYSSYEQYF.

The rearrangement joins TRBV23-1 to TRBJ1-5; with no DNA, the TCRdb D assignment of TRBD1 cannot be verified. TRBV23-1 falls under the ORF class, with uncertain function. This CDR3 has 12 residues. The CDR3 reads CATTGSNQPQHF.

J is TRBJ2-7 and V is TRBV20-1; the D call from TCRdb, TRBD1, cannot be confirmed without DNA. The CDR3 covers 13 residues. Germline V gene lookup returns CDR1 DFQATT and CDR2 SNEGSKA (reference sequence). The chain's CDR3 is CSAIQGSSYEQYF.

The rearrangement links TRBV15 to TRBJ2-3; TCRdb picks TRBD2, but there is no DNA to check that call. Germline V CDR1 and CDR2: LNHNV, YYDKDF (reference sequence). This CDR3 has 15 residues. CDR3 region: CATSREGDYTDTQYF.

V gene TRBV7-6 combines with J gene TRBJ2-7; TCRdb's D call of TRBD1 is untestable without DNA. CDR3 length: 15 amino acids. The germline V gene encodes CDR1 SGHVS and CDR2 FNYEAQ. The CDR3 here is CASSPYGTDDYEQYF.

The J gene is TRBJ1-4, the V gene TRBV5-1. The CDR3 runs to 13 residues. Germline V CDR1 and CDR2: SGHRS, YFSETQ. CDR3 sequence: CASSSRENEKLFF.

This chain links TRBV14 with TRBJ2-7; with no DNA, the TCRdb D assignment of TRBD2 cannot be verified. Germline V gene lookup returns CDR1 SGHDN and CDR2 FVKESK. The CDR3 has 15 amino acids. CDR3 protein: CASSFGLREGYEQYF.

This chain uses TRBV27 with TRBJ1-1; the TCRdb call, TRBD1, lacks DNA for checking. Per germline, CDR1 MNHEY and CDR2 SMNVEV (reference sequence). CDR3 size: 15 residues. CDR3 in amino acids: CASSFNQGVNTEAFF.

The chain couples TRBV28 to TRBJ2-1. Germline loops: CDR1 MDHEN, CDR2 SYDVKM. The CDR3 runs to 12 residues. The CDR3 spells CASSPYNHEQFF. The whole variable domain, remainder taken from reference TRBV28 and TRBJ2-1, is DVKVTQSSRYLVKRTGEKVFLECVQDMDHENMFWYRQDPGLGLRLIYFSYDVKMKEKGDIPEGYSVSREKKERFSLILESASTNQTSMYLCASSPYNHEQFFGPGTRLTVL.

The chain is built from TRBV21-1 and TRBJ1-1; absent DNA, TCRdb's TRBD1 call cannot be checked. TRBV21-1 is recorded as a pseudogene. The CDR3 extends over 14 amino acids. The CDR3 spells CASSLHRWDSLGVF.

This chain connects TRBV12-3 or TRBV12-4 to TRBJ2-3; TCRdb selects TRBD2, and the lack of DNA leaves this call unchecked. The CDR3 extends over 16 amino acids. The chain's CDR3 is CASSSTGGGPTDTQYF.

This chain links TRBV28 with TRBJ2-4; no DNA is available, so the TRBD1 call from TCRdb remains unchecked. CDR1 and CDR2 from the germline V gene are MDHEN and SYDVKM. CDR3 length: 14 residues. The CDR3 loop reads CASSNSRGLYIQYF. The full variable domain, completed using reference TRBV28 and TRBJ2-4, is DVKVTQSSRYLVKRTGEKVFLECVQDMDHENMFWYRQDPGLGLRLIYFSYDVKMKEKGDIPEGYSVSREKKERFSLILESASTNQTSMYLCASSNSRGLYIQYFGAGTRLSVL.

The chain couples TRBV18 to TRBJ2-7; no DNA is available, so the TRBD1 call from TCRdb remains unchecked. Germline V gene data show CDR1 as KGHSH and CDR2 as LQKENI. This CDR3 has 15 residues. CDR3 protein: CASSPGQGPSYEQYF. The full variable domain, completed using reference TRBV18 and TRBJ2-7, is NAGVMQNPRHLVRRRGQEARLRCSPMKGHSHVYWYRQLPEEGLKFMVYLQKENIIDESGMPKERFSAEFPKEGPSILRIQQVVRGDSAAYFCASSPGQGPSYEQYFGPGTRLTVT.

The chain employs TRBV6-5 and TRBJ2-2; lacking DNA, the TRBD2 call made by TCRdb goes unchecked. The CDR3 is 16 amino acids. Germline CDR1 reads MNHEY; CDR2 reads SVGAGI. CDR3: CASSSTSGVGTGELFF.